The clone carrying this TCR beta chain was observed many times. The target antigen is unknown. This record comes from a study of molecular identifiers for immune sequencing clone quantification. Whole-study findings and limits: Beyond 20 RNA copies, clones held over 98% of effector molecules, compared with under 1% in naive cells.

In TCRdb, the PCR reads were re-called with MiXCR into one record per CDR3 protein. This table holds under 350,000 distinct CDR3 sequences, 24% found once. Germline lookup yields CDR1 MGHRA and CDR2 YSYEKL. Trimming pared 1 base from V and 8 bases from J, leaving 14 bases between. There are 14 residues in the CDR3. This receptor was obtained from a human donor in good health. Some libraries in this study had Jurkat cell RNA spiked in. V and J are TRBV4-1 and TRBJ1-1, with unresolved D. The sequenced sample was naive CD8+ T cells from blood, with Jurkat cell RNA spiked in. The subset here: FACS-sorted CD8+CD4-CCR7+CD45RA+ naive T cells. This CDR3 reads CASSQVLGEGEAFF. The CDR3 coding sequence is TGCGCCAGCAGCCAAGTCCTCGGCGAGGGCGAAGCTTTCTTT.